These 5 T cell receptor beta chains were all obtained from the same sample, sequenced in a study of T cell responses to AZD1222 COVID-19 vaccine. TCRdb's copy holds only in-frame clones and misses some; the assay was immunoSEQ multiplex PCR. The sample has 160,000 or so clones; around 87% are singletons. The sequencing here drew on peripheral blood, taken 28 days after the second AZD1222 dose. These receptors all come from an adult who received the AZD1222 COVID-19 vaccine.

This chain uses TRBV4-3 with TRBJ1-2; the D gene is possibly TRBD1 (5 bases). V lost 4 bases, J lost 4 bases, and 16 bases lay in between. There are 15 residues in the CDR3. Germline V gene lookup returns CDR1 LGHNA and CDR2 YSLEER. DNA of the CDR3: TGCGCCAGCAGCCTTTCGACAGTGCCGATCTATGGCTACACCTTC. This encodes CASSLSTVPIYGYTF.

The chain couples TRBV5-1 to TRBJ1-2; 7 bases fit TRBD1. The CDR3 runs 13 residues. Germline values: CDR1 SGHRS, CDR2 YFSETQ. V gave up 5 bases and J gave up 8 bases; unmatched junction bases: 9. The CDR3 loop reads CASRLTGEGGYTF. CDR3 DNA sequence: TGCGCCAGCAGGCTCACAGGGGAGGGAGGCTACACCTTC. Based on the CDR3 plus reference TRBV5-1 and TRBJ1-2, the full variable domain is KAGVTQTPRYLIKTRGQQVTLSCSPISGHRSVSWYQQTPGQGLQFLFEYFSETQRNKGNFPGRFSGRQFSNSRSEMNVSTLELGDSALYLCASRLTGEGGYTFGSGTRLTVV.

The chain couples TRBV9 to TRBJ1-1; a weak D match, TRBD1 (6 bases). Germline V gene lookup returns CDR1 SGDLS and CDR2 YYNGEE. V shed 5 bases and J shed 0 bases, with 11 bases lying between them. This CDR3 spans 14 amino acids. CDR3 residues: CASREGHMNTEAFF. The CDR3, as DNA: TGTGCCAGCAGGGAGGGACACATGAACACTGAAGCTTTCTTT. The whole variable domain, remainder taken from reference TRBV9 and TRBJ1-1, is DSGVTQTPKHLITATGQRVTLRCSPRSGDLSVYWYQQSLDQGLQFLIQYYNGEERAKGNILERFSAQQFPDLHSELNLSSLELGDSALYFCASREGHMNTEAFFGQGTRLTVV.

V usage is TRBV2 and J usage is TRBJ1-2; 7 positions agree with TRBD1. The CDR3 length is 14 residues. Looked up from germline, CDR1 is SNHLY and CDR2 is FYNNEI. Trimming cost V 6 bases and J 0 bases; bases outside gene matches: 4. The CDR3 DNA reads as TGTGCCAGCAGGAAGACAGGGTCTAACTATGGCTACACCTTC. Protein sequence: CASRKTGSNYGYTF.

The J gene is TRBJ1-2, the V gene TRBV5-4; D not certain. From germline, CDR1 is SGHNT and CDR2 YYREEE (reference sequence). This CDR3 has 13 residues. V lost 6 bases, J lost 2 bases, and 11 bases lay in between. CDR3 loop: CASTTERNYGYTF. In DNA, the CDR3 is TGTGCCAGCACCACCGAACGGAACTATGGCTACACCTTC.